Described below is a single TCR beta chain sequence and its context. Study processing details: Reference gene primer amplification yielded estimated nucleated cell counts. The table came from immunoSEQ multiplex PCR; TCRdb's copy has only in-frame clones and leaves some out. That table is the source of V, J and clone size, and D and trimming were worked out from the DNA. This table has about 380,000 clones, 88% appearing once. These data come from a study of blood T cell repertoires in COVID-19. For the study at large: PBMCs, B-cell-depleted T cells, or T cells were the source of the cDNA or gDNA that made up the material.

Germline V CDR1 and CDR2: LGHDT, YNNKEL (reference sequence). V lost 4 bases and J 2 bases, leaving 11 bases between the germline ends. The CDR3 is 14 amino acids. This study enrolled people aged about 18 to 95 from around 26 US geographic areas. Sample: PBMCs or T cells enriched from blood (not recorded which). This TCR came from a woman between 18 and 29 years old who had recovered from COVID-19. This chain connects TRBV3-1 (or the pseudogene TRBV3-2) to TRBJ1-1; weak D call: TRBD1 (6 bases). Here the CDR3 reads CASSPDSINTEAFF. CDR3 nucleotide sequence: TGTGCCAGCAGCCCGGACAGTATAAACACTGAAGCTTTCTTT.